The present T cell receptor beta chain was sequenced within a study of graft-versus-host responses after intestinal transplantation. Study as a whole: Recipients uniformly received anti-thymocyte globulin induction, followed by tacrolimus and steroids for around 3 years.

V shed 4 bases and J 3 bases; nucleotides not matched to a gene: 4. The CDR3 has 14 residues. The germline V gene encodes CDR1 MDHEN and CDR2 SYDVKM. Repertoires were generated with immunoSEQ multiplex PCR, while TCRdb's copy carries only in-frame clones and drops some. The sample has 99,000 or so clones, roughly 88% seen once. The sequence was collected from a human patient who received an intestinal transplant, so some T cells may come from the graft donor. The source was PBMCs, collected 255 days after intestinal transplant. The rearrangement uses TRBV28 and TRBJ1-2, with 8 bases that match TRBD1. The CDR3, as DNA: TGTGCCAGCAGTTCGGACAGGGAGCACTATGGCTACACCTTC. It codes for CASSSDREHYGYTF.